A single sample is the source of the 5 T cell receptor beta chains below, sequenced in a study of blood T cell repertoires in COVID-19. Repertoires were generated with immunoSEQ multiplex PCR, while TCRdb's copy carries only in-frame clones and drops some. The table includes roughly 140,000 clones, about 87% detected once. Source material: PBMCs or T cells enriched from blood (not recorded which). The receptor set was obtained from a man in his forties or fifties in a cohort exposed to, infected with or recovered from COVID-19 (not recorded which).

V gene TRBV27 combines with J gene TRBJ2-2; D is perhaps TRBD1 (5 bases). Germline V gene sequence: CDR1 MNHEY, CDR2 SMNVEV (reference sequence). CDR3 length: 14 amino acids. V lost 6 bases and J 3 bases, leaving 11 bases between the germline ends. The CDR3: CASRGQGYTGELFF. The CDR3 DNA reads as TGTGCCAGCAGGGGTCAGGGATACACCGGGGAGCTGTTTTTT.

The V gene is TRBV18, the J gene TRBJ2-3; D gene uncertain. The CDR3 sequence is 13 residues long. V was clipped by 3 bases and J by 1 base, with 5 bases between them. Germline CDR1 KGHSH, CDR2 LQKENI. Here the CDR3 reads CASSPSGTDTQYF. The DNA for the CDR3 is TGTGCCAGCTCACCGAGCGGCACAGATACGCAGTATTTT.

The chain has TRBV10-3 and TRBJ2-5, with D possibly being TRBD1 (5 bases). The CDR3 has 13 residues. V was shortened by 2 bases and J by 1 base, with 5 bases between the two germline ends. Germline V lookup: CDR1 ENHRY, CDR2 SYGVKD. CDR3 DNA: TGTGCCATCAGTGAGGACAGCCAAGAGACCCAGTACTTC. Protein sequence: CAISEDSQETQYF.

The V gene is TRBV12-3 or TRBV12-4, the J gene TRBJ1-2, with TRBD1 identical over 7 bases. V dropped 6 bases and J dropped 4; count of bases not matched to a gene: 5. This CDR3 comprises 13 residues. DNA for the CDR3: TGTGCCAGCAGCAGGGACAGAGGCTATGGCTACACCTTC. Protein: CASSRDRGYGYTF.

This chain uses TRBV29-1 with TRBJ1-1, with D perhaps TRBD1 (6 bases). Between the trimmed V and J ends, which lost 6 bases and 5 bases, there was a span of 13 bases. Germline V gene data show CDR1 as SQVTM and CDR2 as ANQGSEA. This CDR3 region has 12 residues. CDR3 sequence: CSVQGQVTEAFF. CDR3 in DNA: TGCAGCGTGCAGGGGCAGGTAACTGAAGCTTTCTTT.